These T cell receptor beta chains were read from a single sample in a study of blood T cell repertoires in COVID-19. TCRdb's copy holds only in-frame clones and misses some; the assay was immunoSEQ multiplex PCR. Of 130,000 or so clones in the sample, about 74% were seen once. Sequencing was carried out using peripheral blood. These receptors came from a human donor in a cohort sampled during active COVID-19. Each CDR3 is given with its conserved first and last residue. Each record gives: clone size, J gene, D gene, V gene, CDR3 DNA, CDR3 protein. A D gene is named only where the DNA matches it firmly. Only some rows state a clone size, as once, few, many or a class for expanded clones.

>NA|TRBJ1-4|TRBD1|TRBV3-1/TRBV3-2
TGTGCCAGCAGCCATTACCAGGGGGACACTCTTCTGTTTTTT
CASSHYQGDTLLFF
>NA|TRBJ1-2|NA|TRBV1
TGCACCAGCAGCCTTAGCAGCCAGTACTATGGCTACACCTTC
CTSSLSSQYYGYTF
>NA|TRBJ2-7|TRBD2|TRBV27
TGTGCCAGCAGTCCCCGGGAGGCTAGCGGGAGGGATGACGAGCAGTACTTC
CASSPREASGRDDEQYF
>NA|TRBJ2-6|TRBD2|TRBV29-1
TGCAGCGTTGATAGCGGGGCTGGGGCCAACGTCCTGACTTTC
CSVDSGAGANVLTF
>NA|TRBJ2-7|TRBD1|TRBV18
TGTGCCAGCTCACCACCAGGGACAGGGAACTACGAGCAGTACTTC
CASSPPGTGNYEQYF
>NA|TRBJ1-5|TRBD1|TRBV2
TGTGCCAGCTGGACAGGGACCGATCAGCCCCAGCATTTT
CASWTGTDQPQHF
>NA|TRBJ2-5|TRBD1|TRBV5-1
TGCGCCAGCAGCGATACAGGGGGAGGTGAGACCCAGTACTTC
CASSDTGGGETQYF
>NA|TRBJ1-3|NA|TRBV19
TGTGCCAGTAGTCCGGGGGTTGGAAACACCATATATTTT
CASSPGVGNTIYF
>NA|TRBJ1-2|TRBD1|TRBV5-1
TGCGCCAGCAGCCCCAGGACAGGTTCCTATGGCTACACCTTC
CASSPRTGSYGYTF
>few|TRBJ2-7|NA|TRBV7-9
TGTGCCAGCAGCCCCGTAGGGGATTACGAGCAGTACTTC
CASSPVGDYEQYF
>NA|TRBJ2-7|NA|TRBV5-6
TGTGCCAGCAGCTTGCTGGACAGTTACGAGCAGTACTTC
CASSLLDSYEQYF
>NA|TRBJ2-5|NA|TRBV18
TGTGCCAGCTCGCGGGTTGGGTACCAAGAGACCCAGTACTTC
CASSRVGYQETQYF